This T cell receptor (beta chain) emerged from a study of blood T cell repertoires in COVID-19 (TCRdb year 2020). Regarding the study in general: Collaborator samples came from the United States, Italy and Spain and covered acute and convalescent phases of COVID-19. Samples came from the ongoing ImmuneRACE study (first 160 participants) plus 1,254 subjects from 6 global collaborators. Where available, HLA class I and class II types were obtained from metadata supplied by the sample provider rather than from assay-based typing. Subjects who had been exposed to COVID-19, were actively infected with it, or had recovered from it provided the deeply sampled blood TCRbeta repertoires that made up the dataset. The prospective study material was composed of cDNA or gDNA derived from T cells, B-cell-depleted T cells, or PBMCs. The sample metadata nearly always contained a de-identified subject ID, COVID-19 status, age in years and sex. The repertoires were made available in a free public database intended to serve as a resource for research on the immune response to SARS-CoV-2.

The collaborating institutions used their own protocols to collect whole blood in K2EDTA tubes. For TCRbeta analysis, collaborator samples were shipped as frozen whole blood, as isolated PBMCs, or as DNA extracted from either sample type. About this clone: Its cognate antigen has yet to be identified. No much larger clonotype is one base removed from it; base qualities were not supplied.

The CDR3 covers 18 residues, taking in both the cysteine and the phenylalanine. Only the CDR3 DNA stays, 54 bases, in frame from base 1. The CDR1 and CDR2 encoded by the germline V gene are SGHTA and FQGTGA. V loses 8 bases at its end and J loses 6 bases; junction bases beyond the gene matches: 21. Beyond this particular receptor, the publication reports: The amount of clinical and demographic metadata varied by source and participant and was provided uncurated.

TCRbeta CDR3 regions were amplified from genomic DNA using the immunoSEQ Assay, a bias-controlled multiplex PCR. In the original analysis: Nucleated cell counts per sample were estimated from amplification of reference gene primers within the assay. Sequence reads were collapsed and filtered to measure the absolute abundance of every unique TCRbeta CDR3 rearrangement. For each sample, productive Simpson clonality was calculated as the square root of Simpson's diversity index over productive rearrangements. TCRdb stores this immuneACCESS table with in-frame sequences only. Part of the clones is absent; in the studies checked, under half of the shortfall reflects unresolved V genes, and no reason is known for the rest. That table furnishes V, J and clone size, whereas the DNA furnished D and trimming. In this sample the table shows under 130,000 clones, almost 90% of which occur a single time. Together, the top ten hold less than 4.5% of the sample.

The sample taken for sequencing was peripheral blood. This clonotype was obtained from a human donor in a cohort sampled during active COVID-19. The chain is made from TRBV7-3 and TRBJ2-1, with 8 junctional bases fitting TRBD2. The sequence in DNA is TGTGCCAGCGGGAAAGTAGGCCCGGCCGGGGGGGTGACCAATGAGCAGTTCTTC. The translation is CASGKVGPAGGVTNEQFF.